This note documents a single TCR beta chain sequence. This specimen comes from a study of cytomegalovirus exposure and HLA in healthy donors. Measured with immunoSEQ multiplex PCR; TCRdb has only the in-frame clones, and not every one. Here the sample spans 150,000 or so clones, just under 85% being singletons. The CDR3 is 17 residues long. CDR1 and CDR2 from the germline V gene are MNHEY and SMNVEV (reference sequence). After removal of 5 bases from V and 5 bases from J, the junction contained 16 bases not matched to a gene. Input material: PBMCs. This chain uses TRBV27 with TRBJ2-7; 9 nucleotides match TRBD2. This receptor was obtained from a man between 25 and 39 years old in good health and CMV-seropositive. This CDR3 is CASSTLPPTSGPHEQYF. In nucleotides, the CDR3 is TGTGCCAGCAGTACCCTTCCGCCGACTAGCGGTCCCCACGAGCAGTACTTC.